The clone carrying this T cell receptor (beta chain) was detected ten times or more. Antigen unknown. This sample was taken from a study of response to subunit inactivated influenza vaccine. Via MiXCR, TCRdb re-called the RT-PCR reads, giving one row per CDR3 protein. Among hundreds of thousands of distinct CDR3 sequences listed, less than 10% were seen once. This CDR3 comprises 15 residues. CDR1 and CDR2 from the germline V gene are MNHNS and SASEGT. Trimming removed 5 bases from V and 2 bases from J, with 15 bases in between. Overall study results and limits: Authors suggested few new T cells are recruited by each seasonal influenza vaccination.

The clonotype originates from a man between 50 and 69 years old who received an inactivated influenza vaccine. Here the sequenced sample was PBMCs from blood, taken around 25 months after vaccination. The chain combines TRBV6-1 with TRBJ1-2; tentative D call: TRBD1 (5 bases). This CDR3 reads CASSPRGRGNYGYTF. CDR3 nucleotides: TGTGCCAGCAGTCCGCGGGGCCGGGGAAACTATGGCTACACCTTC.